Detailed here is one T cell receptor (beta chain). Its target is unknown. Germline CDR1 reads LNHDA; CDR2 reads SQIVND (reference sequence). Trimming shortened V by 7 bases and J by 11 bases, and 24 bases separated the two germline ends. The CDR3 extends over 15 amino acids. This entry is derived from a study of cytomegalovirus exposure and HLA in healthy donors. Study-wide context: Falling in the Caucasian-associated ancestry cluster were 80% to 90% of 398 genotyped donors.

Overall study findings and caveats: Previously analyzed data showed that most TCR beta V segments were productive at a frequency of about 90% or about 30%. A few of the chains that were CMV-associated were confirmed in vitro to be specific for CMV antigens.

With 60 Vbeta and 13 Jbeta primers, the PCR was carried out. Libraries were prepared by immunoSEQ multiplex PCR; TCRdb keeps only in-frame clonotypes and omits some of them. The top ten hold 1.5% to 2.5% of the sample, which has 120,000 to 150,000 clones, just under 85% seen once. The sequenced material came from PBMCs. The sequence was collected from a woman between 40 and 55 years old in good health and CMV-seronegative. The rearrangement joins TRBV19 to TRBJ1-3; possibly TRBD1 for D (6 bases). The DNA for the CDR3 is TGTGCCAGTACCACAAGCCAACCGAAGGGGGAGTCCATATATTTT. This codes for CASTTSQPKGESIYF. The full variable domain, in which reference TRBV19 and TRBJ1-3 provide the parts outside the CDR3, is DGGITQSPKYLFRKEGQNVTLSCEQNLNHDAMYWYRQDPGQGLRLIYYSQIVNDFQKGDIAEGYSVSREKKESFPLTVTSAQKNPTAFYLCASTTSQPKGESIYFGEGSWLTVV.